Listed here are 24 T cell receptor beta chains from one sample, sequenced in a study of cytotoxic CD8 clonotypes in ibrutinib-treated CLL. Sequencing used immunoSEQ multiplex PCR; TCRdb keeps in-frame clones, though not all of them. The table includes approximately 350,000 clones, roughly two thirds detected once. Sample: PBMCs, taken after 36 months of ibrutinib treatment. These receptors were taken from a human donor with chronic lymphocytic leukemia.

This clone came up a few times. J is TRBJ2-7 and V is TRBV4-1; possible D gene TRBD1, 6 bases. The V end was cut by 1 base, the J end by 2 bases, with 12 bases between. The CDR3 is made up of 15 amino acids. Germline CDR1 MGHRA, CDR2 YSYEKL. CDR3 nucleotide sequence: TGCGCCAGCAGCCAAGTACTACAGGGTCCCTACGAGCAGTACTTC. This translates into CASSQVLQGPYEQYF.

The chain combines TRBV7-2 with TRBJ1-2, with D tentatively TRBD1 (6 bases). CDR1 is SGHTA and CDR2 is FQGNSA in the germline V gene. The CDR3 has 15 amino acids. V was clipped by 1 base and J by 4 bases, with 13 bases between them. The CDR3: CASSLGAGVGYGYTF. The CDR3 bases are TGTGCCAGCAGCTTAGGCGCAGGGGTCGGCTATGGCTACACCTTC.

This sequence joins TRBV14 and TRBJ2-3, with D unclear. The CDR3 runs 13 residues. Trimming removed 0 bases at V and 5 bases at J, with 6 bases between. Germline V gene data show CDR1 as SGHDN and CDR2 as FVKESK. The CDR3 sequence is CASSQDLGDTQYF. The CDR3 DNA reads TGTGCCAGCAGCCAAGATCTGGGAGATACGCAGTATTTT.

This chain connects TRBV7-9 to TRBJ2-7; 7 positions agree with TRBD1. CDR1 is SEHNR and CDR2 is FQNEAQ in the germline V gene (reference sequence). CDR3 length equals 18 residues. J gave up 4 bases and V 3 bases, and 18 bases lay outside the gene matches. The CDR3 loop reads CASSFGWVGDSTPYEQYF. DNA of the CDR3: TGTGCCAGCAGCTTTGGTTGGGTGGGGGACAGTACTCCTTACGAGCAGTACTTC.

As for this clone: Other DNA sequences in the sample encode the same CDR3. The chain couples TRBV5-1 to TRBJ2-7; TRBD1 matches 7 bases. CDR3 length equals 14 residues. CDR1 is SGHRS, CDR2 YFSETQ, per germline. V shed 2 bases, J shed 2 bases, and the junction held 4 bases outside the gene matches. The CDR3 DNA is TGCGCCAGCAGCTTTCGACAGGGAGCCTACGAGCAGTACTTC. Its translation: CASSFRQGAYEQYF.

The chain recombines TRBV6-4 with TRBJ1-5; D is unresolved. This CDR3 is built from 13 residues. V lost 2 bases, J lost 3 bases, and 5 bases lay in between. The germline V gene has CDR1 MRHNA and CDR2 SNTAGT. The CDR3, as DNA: TGTGCCAGCAGTGACAGGGCCAATCAGCCCCAGCATTTT. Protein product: CASSDRANQPQHF.

The CDR3 nucleotides read TGTGCCAGTACCAAAGGGGGGACAGGATCCTACGAGCAGTACTTC. It translates to CASTKGGTGSYEQYF. This chain connects TRBV19 to TRBJ2-7; 8 bases fit TRBD1. J lost 1 base, V lost 7 bases, and 9 bases had no gene match. The length of the CDR3 is 15 residues. Germline lookup yields CDR1 LNHDA and CDR2 SQIVND (reference sequence).

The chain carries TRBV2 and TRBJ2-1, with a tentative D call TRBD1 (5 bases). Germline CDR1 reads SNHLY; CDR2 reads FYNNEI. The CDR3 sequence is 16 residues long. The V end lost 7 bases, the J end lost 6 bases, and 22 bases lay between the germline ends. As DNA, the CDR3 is TGTGCCAGCACCCCCCCGGGCAGGGCGTCCCTCAATGAGCAGTTCTTC. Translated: CASTPPGRASLNEQFF.

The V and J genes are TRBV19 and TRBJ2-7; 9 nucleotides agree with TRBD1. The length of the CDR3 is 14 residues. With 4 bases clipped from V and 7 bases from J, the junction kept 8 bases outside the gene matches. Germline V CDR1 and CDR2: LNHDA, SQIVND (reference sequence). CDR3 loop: CASSTGTGSFEQYF. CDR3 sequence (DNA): TGTGCCAGTAGTACCGGGACAGGGTCCTTTGAGCAGTACTTC.

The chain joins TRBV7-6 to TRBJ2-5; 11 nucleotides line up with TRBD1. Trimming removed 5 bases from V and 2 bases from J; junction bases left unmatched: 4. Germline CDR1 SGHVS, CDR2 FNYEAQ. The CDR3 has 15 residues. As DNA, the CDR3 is TGTGCCAGCAGCGGACAGGGGGCGGGACAAGAGACCCAGTACTTC. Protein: CASSGQGAGQETQYF.

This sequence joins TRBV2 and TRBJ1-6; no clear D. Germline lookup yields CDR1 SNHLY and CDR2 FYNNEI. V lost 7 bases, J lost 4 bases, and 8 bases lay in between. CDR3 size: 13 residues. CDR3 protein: CASTRPYNSPLHF. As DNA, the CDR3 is TGTGCCAGCACTAGGCCTTATAATTCACCCCTCCACTTT.

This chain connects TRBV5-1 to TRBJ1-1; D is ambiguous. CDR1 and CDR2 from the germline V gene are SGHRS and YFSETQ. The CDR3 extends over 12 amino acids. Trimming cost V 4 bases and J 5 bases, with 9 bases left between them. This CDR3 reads CASSSGPTEAFF. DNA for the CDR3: TGCGCCAGCAGCAGCGGGCCGACTGAAGCTTTCTTT.

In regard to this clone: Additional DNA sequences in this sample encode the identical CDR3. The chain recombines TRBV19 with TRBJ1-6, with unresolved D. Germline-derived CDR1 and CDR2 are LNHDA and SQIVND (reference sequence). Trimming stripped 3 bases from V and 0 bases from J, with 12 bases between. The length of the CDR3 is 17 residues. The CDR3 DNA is TGTGCCAGTAGTATCAGAGGAACGAGCTCCTATAATTCACCCCTCCACTTT. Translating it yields CASSIRGTSSYNSPLHF.

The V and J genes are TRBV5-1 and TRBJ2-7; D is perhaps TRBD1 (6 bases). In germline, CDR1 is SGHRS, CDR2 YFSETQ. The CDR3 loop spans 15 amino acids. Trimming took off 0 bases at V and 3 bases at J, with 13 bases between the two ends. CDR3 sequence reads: CASSLALGQLYEQYF. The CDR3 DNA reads TGCGCCAGCAGCTTGGCTCTAGGACAGCTCTACGAGCAGTACTTC.

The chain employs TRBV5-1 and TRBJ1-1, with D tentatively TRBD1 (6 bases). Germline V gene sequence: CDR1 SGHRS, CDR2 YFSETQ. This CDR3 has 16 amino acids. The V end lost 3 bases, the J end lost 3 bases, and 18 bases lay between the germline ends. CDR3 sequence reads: CASSSYRAGGHTEAFF. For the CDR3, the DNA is TGCGCCAGCAGCTCGTACAGGGCCGGGGGCCACACTGAAGCTTTCTTT.

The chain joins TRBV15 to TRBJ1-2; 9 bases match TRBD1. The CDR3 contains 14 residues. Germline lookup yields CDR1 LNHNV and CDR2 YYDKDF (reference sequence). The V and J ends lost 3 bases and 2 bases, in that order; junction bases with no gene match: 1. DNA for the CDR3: TGTGCCACCAGCAGCGGGACAGGGAACTATGGCTACACCTTC. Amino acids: CATSSGTGNYGYTF.

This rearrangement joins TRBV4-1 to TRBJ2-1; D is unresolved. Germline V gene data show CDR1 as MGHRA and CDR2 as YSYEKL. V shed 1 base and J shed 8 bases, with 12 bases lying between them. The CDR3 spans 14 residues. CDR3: CASSQVRDGDEQFF. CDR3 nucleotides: TGCGCCAGCAGCCAAGTTAGGGATGGCGATGAGCAGTTCTTC.

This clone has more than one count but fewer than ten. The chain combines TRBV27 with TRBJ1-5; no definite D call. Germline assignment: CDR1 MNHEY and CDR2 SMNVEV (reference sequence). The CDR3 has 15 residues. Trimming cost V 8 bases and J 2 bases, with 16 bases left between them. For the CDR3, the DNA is TGTGCCAGCTTAGCGCGATTTGGGGGCAATCAGCCCCAGCATTTT. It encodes CASLARFGGNQPQHF.

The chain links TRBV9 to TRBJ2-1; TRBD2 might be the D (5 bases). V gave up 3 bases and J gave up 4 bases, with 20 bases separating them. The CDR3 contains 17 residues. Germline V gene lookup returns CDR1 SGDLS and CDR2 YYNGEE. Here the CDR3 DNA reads TGTGCCAGCAGCGGAGGGTCGGACTTCTGGTCTTACAATGAGCAGTTCTTC. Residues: CASSGGSDFWSYNEQFF.

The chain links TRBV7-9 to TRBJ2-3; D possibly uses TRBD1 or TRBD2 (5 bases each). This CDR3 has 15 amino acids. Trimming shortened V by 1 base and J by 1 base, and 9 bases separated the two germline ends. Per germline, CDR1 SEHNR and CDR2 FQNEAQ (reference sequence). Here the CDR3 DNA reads TGTGCCAGCAGCTTAGTATCGGGGCGCACAGATACGCAGTATTTT. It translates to CASSLVSGRTDTQYF.

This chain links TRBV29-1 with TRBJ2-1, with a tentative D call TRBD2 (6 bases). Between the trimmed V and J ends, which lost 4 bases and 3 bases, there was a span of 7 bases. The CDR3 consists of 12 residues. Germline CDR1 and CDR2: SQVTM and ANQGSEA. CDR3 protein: CSVVRDYNEQFF. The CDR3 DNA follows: TGCAGCGTTGTGCGGGACTACAATGAGCAGTTCTTC.

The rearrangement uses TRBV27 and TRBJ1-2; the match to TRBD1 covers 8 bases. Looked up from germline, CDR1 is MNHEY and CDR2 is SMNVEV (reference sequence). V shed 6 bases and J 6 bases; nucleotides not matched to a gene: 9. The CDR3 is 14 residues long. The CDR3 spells CASRTWTGRDGYTF. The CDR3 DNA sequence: TGTGCCAGCAGAACCTGGACAGGGAGGGATGGCTACACCTTC.

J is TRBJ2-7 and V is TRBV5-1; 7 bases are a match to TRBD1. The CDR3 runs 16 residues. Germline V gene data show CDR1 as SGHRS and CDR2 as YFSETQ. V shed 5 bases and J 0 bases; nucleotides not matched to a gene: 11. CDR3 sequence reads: CASRAGRTGASYEQYF. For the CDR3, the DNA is TGCGCCAGCAGGGCTGGGAGAACAGGGGCCTCCTACGAGCAGTACTTC.

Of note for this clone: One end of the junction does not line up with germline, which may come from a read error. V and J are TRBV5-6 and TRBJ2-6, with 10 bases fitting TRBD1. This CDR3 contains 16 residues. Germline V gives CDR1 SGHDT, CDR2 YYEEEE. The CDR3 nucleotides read TGTGCCAGCAGTTTGGGGACAGGGGCCGGGGCCAACGTCCTGACTTTC. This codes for CASSLGTGAGANVLTF.